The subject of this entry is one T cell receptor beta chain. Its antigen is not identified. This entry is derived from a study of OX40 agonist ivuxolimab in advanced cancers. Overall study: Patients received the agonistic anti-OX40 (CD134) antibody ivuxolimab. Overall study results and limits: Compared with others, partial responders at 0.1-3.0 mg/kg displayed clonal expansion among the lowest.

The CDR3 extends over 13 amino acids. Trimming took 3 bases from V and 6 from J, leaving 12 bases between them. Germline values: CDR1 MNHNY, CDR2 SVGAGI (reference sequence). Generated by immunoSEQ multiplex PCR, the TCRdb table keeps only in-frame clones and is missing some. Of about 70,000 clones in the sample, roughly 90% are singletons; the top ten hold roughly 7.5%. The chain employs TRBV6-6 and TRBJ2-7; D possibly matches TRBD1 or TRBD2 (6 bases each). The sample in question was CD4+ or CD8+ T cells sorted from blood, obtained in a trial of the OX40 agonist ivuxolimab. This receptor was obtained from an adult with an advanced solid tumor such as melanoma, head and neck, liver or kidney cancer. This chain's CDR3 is CASSYGGPSEQYF. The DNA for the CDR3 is TGTGCCAGCAGTTATGGGGGGCCCTCCGAGCAGTACTTC.